This T cell receptor (beta chain) stems from a study of regulatory T cells in long-lasting Graves disease. Study findings and constraints: Less diverse TCR repertoires were seen in persistent Graves' patients than in newly diagnosed ones. A reduction in accuracy may have resulted from the small sample size.

Time point denoted: newly diagnosed GD, antithyroid drugs for less than 3 months. Researchers made the TCR library from RNA that was extracted from PBMCs. Peripheral blood, at 8.5 to 9 milliliters, went into EDTA tubes. Libraries of TCR beta came from iRepertoire HTBI primers plus Arm-PCR of CDR3 regions. TCRdb recomputed calls from the multiplex PCR reads with MiXCR, one row per CDR3 protein. This repertoire shows roughly 320,000 distinct CDR3 sequences, roughly a sixth found once; its top ten account for about 27%. This clonotype showed up many times. The antigen is undetermined. These data also featured in a second study, about T cells in Graves' hyperthyroidism and ophthalmopathy. As reported in that work: Most expanded thyroid clonotypes above 0.001 recurred in blood.

The sequence was obtained from a man aged 40-50 years with Graves disease. Material: peripheral blood mononuclear cells (PBMCs), obtained at new diagnosis, from a patient treated with antithyroid drugs.

The CDR3 bases are TGTGCCAGCAGCTTAGATGGCCCGAAGAACACTGAAGCTTTCTTT. The encoded protein is CASSLDGPKNTEAFF. J is TRBJ1-1 and V is TRBV11-3; D is uncertain. The CDR3 has 15 amino acids. Trimming took off 0 bases at V and 1 base at J, with 9 bases between the two ends. Germline assignment: CDR1 SGHNT and CDR2 YENEEA.